The entry below describes one T cell receptor beta chain. This sample was included in a study of yellow fever vaccine responses in identical twins. MiXCR, applied by TCRdb to the RT-PCR reads, yields one record per CDR3 protein. Of 1,000 to 1,400 distinct CDR3 sequences listed, 70% to 80% are singletons. V lost 3 bases to trimming and J lost 0 bases, with 6 bases between them. CDR1 and CDR2 from the germline V gene are ENHRY and SYGVKD. This CDR3 region has 14 residues. The TCR sequence derives from a female donor who received the yellow fever vaccine. The gene calls are TRBV10-3 and TRBJ1-3; the D is unclear. Sequencing used T cells from blood (PBMCs), unsorted or a sorted subset (not recorded which), obtained before or after yellow fever vaccination (not recorded which). This CDR3 is CAISDDGSGNTIYF. CDR3 nucleotide sequence: TGTGCCATCAGTGACGATGGCTCTGGAAACACCATATATTTT.